The table lists the clone carrying this T cell receptor beta chain with a count of one. Its specificity is not known. Additional DNA sequences in this sample encode the identical CDR3. Germline V CDR1 and CDR2: SGDLS, YYNGEE. The CDR3 totals 14 residues. Trimming took 1 base from V and 1 from J, leaving 6 bases between them. The data derive from a study of shared clonotypes between healthy human individuals. Notes on the study in general: Owing to a small donor count, the genetic and exposure-history diversity represented was limited.

Subsets obtained from CD4+ cells comprised CD45RA+ naive and CD45RA-negative memory cells. Investigators spread the genomic DNA of each subset evenly over several immunoSEQ plates. Around 200 ng DNA, about 30,000 T cell genomes, went into each sorted-subset replicate PCR. Assay used: immunoSEQ multiplex PCR; TCRdb lists only in-frame clones, some missing. The sample records about 2.3 million clones, more than 85% being singletons. Sequenced: naive CD4+ T cells from PBMCs. The subset here: CD45RA+ positively selected. The chain employs TRBV9 and TRBJ1-3; no definite D call. The clonotype originates from a man aged 18 to 35 in good health. Some clones in this sample may be carry-over from other donors' samples. CDR3 amino acids: CASSVLSSGNTIYF. In nucleotides, the CDR3 is TGTGCCAGCAGCGTATTAAGTTCTGGAAACACCATATATTTT.